Shown below are 25 T cell receptor beta chains from a single sample sequenced in a study of cytomegalovirus exposure and HLA in healthy donors (dated by TCRdb to 2015 to 2018). The library relied on the immunoSEQ multiplex PCR assay. The multiplex PCR relied on a mix of 60 forward primers for TCR Vbeta segments and 13 reverse primers for TCR Jbeta segments. TCRdb obtained this table from immuneACCESS and retained in-frame rearrangements with V and J assigned. These tables miss some clones; where compared with another copy, unresolved V genes account for less than half of the shortfall, and the remainder is unexplained. Here the sample has approximately 170,000 clones; 70% to 75% occur a single time. Approximately 5% of the sample comes from the top ten. Sequenced: PBMCs. These receptor sequences come from a man aged 25-45 years in good health and CMV-seropositive.

Concerning this clone itself: Because the CDR3's place on the DNA is in doubt, the DNA is left out and the CDR3 is given as listed by TCRdb. V gene TRBV19 combines with J gene TRBJ1-6. Germline V gene data show CDR1 as LNHDA and CDR2 as SQIVND (reference sequence). The CDR3 is 14 amino acids long, termini counted. The CDR3 loop is CASSIVGSGSPPHF.

The V gene is TRBV15, the J gene TRBJ2-7, with 7 bases fitting TRBD1. This CDR3 is built from 16 residues. V shed 0 bases and J 4 bases; nucleotides not matched to a gene: 9. Germline V gene data show CDR1 as LNHNV and CDR2 as YYDKDF (reference sequence). CDR3 bases: TGTGCCACCAGCAGAGATCTGGACAGGTCCTCATACGAGCAGTACTTC. Its protein product is CATSRDLDRSSYEQYF.

This sequence joins TRBV6-1 and TRBJ1-5; TRBD1 matches 9 bases. CDR1 MNHNS and CDR2 SASEGT come from the germline V gene. V lost 4 bases to trimming and J lost 8 bases; unmatched junction nucleotides: 6. The CDR3 spans 14 residues. CDR3 region: CASSGGQGIEPQHF. The CDR3 region has the DNA TGTGCCAGCAGTGGGGGACAGGGTATAGAGCCCCAGCATTTT.

This chain uses TRBV19 with TRBJ2-5; 9 bases line up with TRBD1. The CDR3 loop spans 16 amino acids. Germline lookup yields CDR1 LNHDA and CDR2 SQIVND (reference sequence). V lost 3 bases to trimming and J lost 5 bases; unmatched junction nucleotides: 10. CDR3 protein: CASSMTGQGRGETQYF. The CDR3 bases are TGTGCCAGTAGTATGACGGGACAGGGAAGGGGGGAGACCCAGTACTTC.

Written as DNA, the CDR3 is TGTGCCTGGGGGCAGAACACTGAAGCTTTCTTT. The encoded protein is CAWGQNTEAFF. The chain uses TRBV30 and TRBJ1-1; no reliable D call. This CDR3 comprises 11 residues. Germline V gene sequence: CDR1 GTSNPN, CDR2 SVGIG (reference sequence). V was trimmed by 5 bases and J by 1 base, leaving 5 bases between them.

The rearrangement uses TRBV7-2 and TRBJ1-5; possibly TRBD1 for D (5 bases). CDR1 is SGHTA and CDR2 is FQGNSA in the germline V gene. V was pared by 4 bases and J by 0 bases, with 10 bases between. The CDR3 consists of 15 residues. CDR3 nucleotides: TGTGCCAGCAGCTCCCGACAGATTAGCAATCAGCCCCAGCATTTT. Translated, it gives CASSSRQISNQPQHF.

This clone was picked up a small number of times. V gene TRBV21-1 combines with J gene TRBJ2-6; no check of the table's D call, TRBD1, against the DNA was made. TRBV21-1 counts as a pseudogene. This CDR3 spans 18 amino acids. The CDR3 is CASSKSRDRHSGANVLTF. CDR3 bases: TGTGCCAGCAGCAAAAGTCGGGACAGACACTCTGGGGCCAACGTCCTGACTTTC.

This sequence joins TRBV5-1 and TRBJ2-3; the D gene is possibly TRBD1 (6 bases). Trimming removed 1 base at V and 1 base at J, with 10 bases between. Germline V gives CDR1 SGHRS, CDR2 YFSETQ. The CDR3 is made up of 15 amino acids. The CDR3 protein is CASSLQQGGTDTQYF. CDR3 in DNA: TGCGCCAGCAGCTTGCAACAGGGTGGCACAGATACGCAGTATTTT. Complete variable domain (other parts from reference TRBV5-1 and TRBJ2-3): KAGVTQTPRYLIKTRGQQVTLSCSPISGHRSVSWYQQTPGQGLQFLFEYFSETQRNKGNFPGRFSGRQFSNSRSEMNVSTLELGDSALYLCASSLQQGGTDTQYFGPGTRLTVL.

The rearrangement joins TRBV7-3 to TRBJ2-1; TRBD2 matches at 13 bases. In germline, CDR1 is SGHTA, CDR2 FQGTGA. V lost 5 bases, J lost 4 bases, and 2 bases stayed unmatched. CDR3 length: 15 residues. The CDR3, as DNA: TGTGCCAGCAGCGGACTAGCGGGAGCTTACAATGAGCAGTTCTTC. This encodes CASSGLAGAYNEQFF. Looking up the rest from reference TRBV7-3 and TRBJ2-1 gives the full variable domain: GAGVSQTPSNKVTEKGKYVELRCDPISGHTALYWYRQSLGQGPEFLIYFQGTGAADDSGLPNDRFFAVRPEGSVSTLKIQRTERGDSAVYLCASSGLAGAYNEQFFGPGTRLTVL.

The chain has TRBV5-1 and TRBJ2-3; possibly TRBD1 for D (6 bases). Trimming took 5 bases from V and 2 from J, leaving 9 bases between them. CDR3 size: 13 residues. CDR1 and CDR2 from the germline V gene are SGHRS and YFSETQ. Here the CDR3 DNA reads TGCGCCAGCAGAAAGGGGGACACAGATACGCAGTATTTT. Encoded protein: CASRKGDTDTQYF.

This chain uses TRBV14 with TRBJ2-3; unclear D gene. CDR3 length equals 13 residues. V was clipped by 1 base and J by 6 bases, with 8 bases between them. The V gene's germline CDR1 is SGHDN and CDR2 FVKESK. For the CDR3, the DNA is TGTGCCAGCAGCCAAGTCCTGAGGGATACGCAGTATTTT. Protein: CASSQVLRDTQYF.

The rearrangement links TRBV5-6 to TRBJ2-1, with a weak D call TRBD2 (6 bases). There are 17 residues in the CDR3. The germline V gene encodes CDR1 SGHDT and CDR2 YYEEEE. Between the trimmed V and J ends, which lost 5 bases and 2 bases, there was a span of 20 bases. The CDR3 region has the DNA TGTGCCAGCAGACTGCGGGTTGGGGCGGGACCCTACAATGAGCAGTTCTTC. It translates to CASRLRVGAGPYNEQFF.

This chain joins TRBV9 and TRBJ1-3; 9 bases are a match to TRBD1. Germline-derived CDR1 and CDR2 are SGDLS and YYNGEE. The CDR3 runs 17 residues. With 3 bases clipped from V and 4 bases from J, the junction kept 11 bases outside the gene matches. CDR3 sequence reads: CASSGPLGQGSGNTIYF. The CDR3 region has the DNA TGTGCCAGCAGCGGACCCCTCGGACAGGGGTCCGGAAACACCATATATTTT.

This clone has a handful of counts. CDR3 DNA sequence: TGTGCCAGCAGCTCAGCCCCAACCCGAGGGTTTGCGTTCTTC. Protein product: CASSSAPTRGFAFF. This sequence joins TRBV7-2 and TRBJ2-1; D is possibly TRBD2 (5 bases). Trimming left V 4 bases short and J 15 bases short, with 22 bases between. CDR3 size: 14 residues. CDR1 is SGHTA, CDR2 FQGNSA, per germline.

The chain employs TRBV5-1 and TRBJ2-7; TRBD1 agrees at 8 bases. J gave up 6 bases and V 4 bases, and 12 bases lay outside the gene matches. CDR1 is SGHRS, CDR2 YFSETQ, per germline. The CDR3 runs to 15 residues. The CDR3 region is CASSPKGQAVGEQYF. The CDR3 DNA follows: TGCGCCAGCAGCCCCAAGGGACAGGCGGTTGGCGAGCAGTACTTC.

This clone was found a few times. Other DNA sequences of this sample code for an identical CDR3. The chain employs TRBV29-1 and TRBJ2-6; maybe TRBD1 (6 bases). The CDR3 length is 15 residues. Trimming stripped 5 bases from V and 1 base from J, with 12 bases between. Germline CDR1 and CDR2: SQVTM and ANQGSEA. This CDR3 is CSVRQGSSGANVLTF. CDR3 sequence (DNA): TGCAGCGTTAGGCAGGGGAGTTCTGGGGCCAACGTCCTGACTTTC.

The V and J genes are TRBV5-1 and TRBJ2-5; 10 nucleotides align to TRBD2. CDR3 length: 16 amino acids. Germline values: CDR1 SGHRS, CDR2 YFSETQ. The V gene end was trimmed by 0 bases and the J gene end by 4 bases; junction bases not matched to a gene: 6. CDR3 sequence reads: CASSLASLAGAETQYF. The DNA for the CDR3 is TGCGCCAGCAGCTTGGCGTCCCTAGCGGGAGCAGAGACCCAGTACTTC.

J is TRBJ2-1 and V is TRBV29-1; no clear D. This CDR3 region has 11 residues. Between the trimmed V and J ends, which lost 7 bases and 4 bases, there was a span of 8 bases. Per germline, CDR1 SQVTM and CDR2 ANQGSEA. In DNA, the CDR3 is TGCAGCGACCGGAGTTACAATGAGCAGTTCTTC. It encodes CSDRSYNEQFF.

This chain links TRBV4-2 with TRBJ2-3; TRBD2 matches at 8 bases. The CDR3 loop spans 17 amino acids. Germline trimming cut 4 bases from V and 2 bases from J; bases unmatched to any gene: 11. The germline V gene encodes CDR1 LGHNA and CDR2 YNFKEQ. CDR3 coding DNA: TGTGCCAGCAGCCCCGGACTTTTAGCGGGGTACACAGATACGCAGTATTTT. Protein sequence: CASSPGLLAGYTDTQYF.

The chain recombines TRBV9 with TRBJ1-2; 9 bases map to TRBD1. The V and J ends lost 3 bases and 4 bases, in that order; junction bases with no gene match: 7. The CDR3 length is 15 residues. Germline V CDR1 and CDR2: SGDLS, YYNGEE. The CDR3 loop is CASSAPGQGVYGYTF. DNA of the CDR3: TGTGCCAGCAGCGCTCCGGGACAGGGTGTCTATGGCTACACCTTC.

The chain recombines TRBV30 with TRBJ1-5; 9 bases fit TRBD1. The V gene's germline CDR1 is GTSNPN and CDR2 SVGIG (reference sequence). The CDR3 length is 14 residues. Trimming took 1 base from V and 5 from J; bases not matched to a gene: 3. CDR3 nucleotide sequence: TGTGCCTGGAGTGAGGGACAGGGTTATCAGCCCCAGCATTTT. It codes for CAWSEGQGYQPQHF.

This clone was recorded once. The chain recombines TRBV5-1 with TRBJ2-5, with 8 positions matching TRBD2. This CDR3 contains 16 residues. J lost 3 bases, V lost 1 base, and 8 bases had no gene match. The germline V gene encodes CDR1 SGHRS and CDR2 YFSETQ. The CDR3 sequence is CASSLNPAGEEETQYF. The DNA for the CDR3 is TGCGCCAGCAGCTTGAATCCAGCGGGAGAGGAAGAGACCCAGTACTTC.

The genes are TRBV4-1 and TRBJ2-7; D gene uncertain. Trimming stripped 2 bases from V and 3 bases from J, with 8 bases between. This CDR3 contains 13 residues. Germline V lookup: CDR1 MGHRA, CDR2 YSYEKL. For the CDR3, the DNA is TGCGCCAGCAGCCAAAATTCAAACTACGAGCAGTACTTC. It codes for CASSQNSNYEQYF.

The genes are TRBV7-9 and TRBJ1-1, with 8 positions matching TRBD1. Per germline, CDR1 SEHNR and CDR2 FQNEAQ (reference sequence). Germline trimming cut 5 bases from V and 4 bases from J; bases unmatched to any gene: 9. The CDR3 runs 15 residues. The DNA of the CDR3 is TGTGCCAGCAGCCCAGCCAGTACAGGGGGCACTGAAGCTTTCTTT. Its translation is CASSPASTGGTEAFF.

The chain recombines TRBV9 with TRBJ2-3; 11 nucleotides line up with TRBD2. The CDR3 loop spans 16 amino acids. Germline CDR1 SGDLS, CDR2 YYNGEE. V lost 3 bases, J lost 5 bases, and 8 bases stayed unmatched. CDR3 region: CASSGAGTSGIDTQYF. In nucleotides, the CDR3 is TGTGCCAGCAGCGGCGCCGGGACTAGCGGCATAGATACGCAGTATTTT.